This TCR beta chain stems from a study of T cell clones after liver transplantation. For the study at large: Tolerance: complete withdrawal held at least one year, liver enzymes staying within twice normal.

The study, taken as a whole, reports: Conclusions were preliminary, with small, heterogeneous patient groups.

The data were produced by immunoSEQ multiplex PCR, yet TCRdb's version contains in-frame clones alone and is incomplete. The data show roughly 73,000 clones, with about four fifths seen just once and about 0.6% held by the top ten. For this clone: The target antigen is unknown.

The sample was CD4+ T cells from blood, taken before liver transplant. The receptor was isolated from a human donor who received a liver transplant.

Here the CDR3 DNA reads TGTGCCAGCAGCCTTGGGTTCTCTGGGGCCAACGTCCTGACTTTC. Translating gives CASSLGFSGANVLTF. The V call is TRBV11-1, the J call TRBJ2-6; no firm D call. With 5 bases removed from V and 0 bases from J, the gap between germline ends came to 8 bases. The CDR3 length is 15 residues. Germline values: CDR1 SGHAT, CDR2 FQDESV (reference sequence).